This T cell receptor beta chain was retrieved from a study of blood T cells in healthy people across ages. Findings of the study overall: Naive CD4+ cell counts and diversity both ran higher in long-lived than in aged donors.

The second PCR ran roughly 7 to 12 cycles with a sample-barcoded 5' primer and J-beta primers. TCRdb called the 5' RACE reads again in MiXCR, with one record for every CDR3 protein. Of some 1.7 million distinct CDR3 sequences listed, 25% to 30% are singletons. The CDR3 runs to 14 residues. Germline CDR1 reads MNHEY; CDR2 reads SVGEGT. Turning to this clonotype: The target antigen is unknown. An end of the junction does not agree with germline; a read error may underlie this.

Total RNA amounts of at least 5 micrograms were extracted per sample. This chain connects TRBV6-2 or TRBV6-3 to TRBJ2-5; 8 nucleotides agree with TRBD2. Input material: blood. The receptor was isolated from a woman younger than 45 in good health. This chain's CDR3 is CTSSYQREGETQYF. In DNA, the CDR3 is TGTACCAGCAGTTACCAACGGGAGGGAGAGACCCAGTACTTC.